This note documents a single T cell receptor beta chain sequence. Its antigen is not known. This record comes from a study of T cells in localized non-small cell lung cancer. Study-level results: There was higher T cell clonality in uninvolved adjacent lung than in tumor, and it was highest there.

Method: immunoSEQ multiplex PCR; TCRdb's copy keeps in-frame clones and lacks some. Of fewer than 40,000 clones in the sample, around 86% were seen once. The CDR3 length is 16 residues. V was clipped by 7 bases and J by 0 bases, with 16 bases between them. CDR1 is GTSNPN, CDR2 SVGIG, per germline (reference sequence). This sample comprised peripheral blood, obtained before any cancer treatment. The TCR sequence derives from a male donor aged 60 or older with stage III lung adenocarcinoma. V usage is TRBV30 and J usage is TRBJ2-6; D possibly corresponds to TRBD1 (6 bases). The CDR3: CASSPGQSSGANVLTF. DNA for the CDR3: TGTGCCTCATCCCCGGGACAATCCTCTGGGGCCAACGTCCTGACTTTC.